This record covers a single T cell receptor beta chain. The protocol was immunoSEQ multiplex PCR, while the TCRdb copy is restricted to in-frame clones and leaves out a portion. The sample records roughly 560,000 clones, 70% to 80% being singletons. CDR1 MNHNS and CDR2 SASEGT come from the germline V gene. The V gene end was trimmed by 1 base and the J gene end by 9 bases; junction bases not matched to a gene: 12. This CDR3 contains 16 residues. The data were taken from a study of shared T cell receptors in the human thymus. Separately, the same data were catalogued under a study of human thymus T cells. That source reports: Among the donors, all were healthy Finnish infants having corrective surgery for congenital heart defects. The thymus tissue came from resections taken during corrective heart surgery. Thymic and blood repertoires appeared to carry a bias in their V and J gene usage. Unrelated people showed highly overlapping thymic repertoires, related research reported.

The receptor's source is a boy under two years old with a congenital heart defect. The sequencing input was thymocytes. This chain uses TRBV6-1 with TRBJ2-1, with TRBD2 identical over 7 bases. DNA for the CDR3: TGTGCCAGCAGTGAAGAGGCGGGAGCAATCCGCGCTGAGCAGTTCTTC. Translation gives CASSEEAGAIRAEQFF.